The clone carrying this T cell receptor (beta chain) was seen repeatedly, ten times or more. Its cognate antigen is unknown. This sample is part of a study of tumor and adjacent non-tumor tissue in lung cancer. Notes on the study in general: Tumor repertoires had a smaller top 100 clone share than normal lung. TCR diversity was significantly greater in tumor than normal lung tissue.

No cell sorting was done before RNA was extracted from the tissue. This non-tumor lung sample came from over 3 cm beyond the tumor edge. CDR3 length equals 14 residues. Trimming took off 3 bases at V and 8 bases at J, with 11 bases between the two ends. TCRbeta libraries were built with three rounds of nested PCR, modified from ARM-PCR. TCRdb reanalysed the multiplex PCR reads using MiXCR and keeps one entry per CDR3 protein. The top ten hold around 17% of the sample, which has about 110,000 distinct CDR3 sequences, around 57% seen once. This receptor was taken from a man in his fifties or sixties with non-small cell lung cancer. The rearrangement joins TRBV12-3 or TRBV12-4 to TRBJ1-6; D is perhaps TRBD1 (5 bases). The sample consisted of distant non-tumor lung tissue. The CDR3 DNA sequence: TGTGCCAGCAGTTTGGGGGTGTTCGATTCACCCCTCCACTTT. Translated, it gives CASSLGVFDSPLHF.